The clone carrying this T cell receptor beta chain appeared a few times. Germline V lookup: CDR1 PRHDT, CDR2 FYEKMQ (reference sequence). Deletions cut 5 bases from V and 0 bases from J, with 11 bases between. This CDR3 is 15 amino acids long. The source of the sample is a study of blood T cell repertoires in COVID-19. Study background: COVID-19 samples from acute and convalescent phases originated in the United States, Italy and Spain. T cells, B-cell-depleted T cells, or PBMCs supplied cDNA or gDNA.

Original methodology: Cell counts per sample came from amplifying reference gene primers. Method: immunoSEQ multiplex PCR; TCRdb's copy keeps in-frame clones and lacks some. V and J calls plus clone size are reproduced from that table; the DNA served to infer D and trimming. This table holds under 120,000 clones, approximately 69% found once. The material sequenced was peripheral blood. V is TRBV13 and J is TRBJ1-5; a weak D match, TRBD1 (6 bases). The clonotype comes from an elderly man with acute or convalescent COVID-19. DNA of the CDR3: TGTGCCAGCAGCCGGGGACACCTTAGCAATCAGCCCCAGCATTTT. This translates into CASSRGHLSNQPQHF.